The sequence of this T cell receptor beta chain was determined in a study of cytomegalovirus exposure and HLA in healthy donors. Turning to the study itself: A prior study identified just under 120 million unique TCR beta sequences from about 200 million T cells. A data release that came early held roughly 85 million unique TCRs from HLA-typed donors.

This clone appeared a single time. Donors consisted of healthy bone marrow donors. Nominally healthy donors provided the samples, though records likely missed some immune exposures. The germline gives CDR1 SEHNR, CDR2 FQNEAQ (reference sequence). V gave up 4 bases and J gave up 7 bases; unmatched junction bases: 5. This CDR3 is built from 14 residues. The study ran its PCR with 60 Vbeta and 13 Jbeta primers. Profiled with immunoSEQ multiplex PCR; TCRdb holds only in-frame clones, not every one. The profile shows about 160,000 clones, roughly 90% of them singletons. The gene calls are TRBV7-9 and TRBJ1-4; 8 nucleotides align to TRBD1. The sequencing sample was made of PBMCs. The origin of this receptor is a woman under 30 in good health and CMV-seronegative. The CDR3 sequence: CASSSTGGTEKLFF. CDR3 DNA sequence: TGTGCCAGCAGCTCTACAGGGGGGACTGAAAAACTGTTTTTT.